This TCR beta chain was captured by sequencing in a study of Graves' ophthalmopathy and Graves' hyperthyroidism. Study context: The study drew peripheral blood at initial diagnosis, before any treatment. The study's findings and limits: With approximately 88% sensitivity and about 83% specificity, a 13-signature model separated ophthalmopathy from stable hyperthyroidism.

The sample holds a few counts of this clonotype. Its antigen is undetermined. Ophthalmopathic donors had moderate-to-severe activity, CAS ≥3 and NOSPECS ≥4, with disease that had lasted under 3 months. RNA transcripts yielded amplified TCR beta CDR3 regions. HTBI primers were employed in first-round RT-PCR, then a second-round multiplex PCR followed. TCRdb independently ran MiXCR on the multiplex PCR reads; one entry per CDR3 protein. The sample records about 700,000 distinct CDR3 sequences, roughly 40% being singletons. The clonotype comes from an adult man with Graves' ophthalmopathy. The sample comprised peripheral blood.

The CDR3 DNA is TGTGCCAGCAGGGACGACTATGGCTACACCTTC. It specifies CASRDDYGYTF. The chain carries TRBV28 and TRBJ1-2; D is unresolved. Germline V lookup: CDR1 MDHEN, CDR2 SYDVKM. The CDR3 totals 11 residues. Trimming left V 6 bases short and J 3 bases short, with 5 bases between.